This TCR beta chain was identified during a study of CD8 T cells in Susac syndrome. Study-level points and caveats: Only a relatively small number of individuals were included in the TCR sequencing and HLA analysis.

As to this clonotype: The antigen is not known.

Random hexamers served to reverse transcribe roughly 0.5 to 1 ug RNA. Amplification of TCR beta CDR3 by immunoSEQ multiplex PCR spanned 54 Vbeta and 13 Jbeta. MiXCR, run by TCRdb on the immunoSEQ multiplex PCR reads, gives a single entry per CDR3 protein. The sample carries hundreds of thousands of distinct CDR3 sequences, about 93% recorded once. From blood CD8+ and CD4+ T cells, the TCR beta chain was sequenced. Multiple sclerosis controls were treatment-naive patients with stable or active relapsing-remitting disease. V lost 4 bases and J lost 8; bases outside the gene matches: 11. CDR3 size: 15 residues. Germline CDR1 is SGDLS and CDR2 is YYNGEE.

Sequenced: CD4+ T cells from PBMCs. V is TRBV9 and J is TRBJ1-4; 7 nucleotides agree with TRBD1. The clonotype was recovered from a human donor with multiple sclerosis. The CDR3, as DNA: TGTGCCAGCAGCCCCCGACAGGGCGTGAAGGAAAAACTGTTTTTT. This sequence encodes CASSPRQGVKEKLFF.